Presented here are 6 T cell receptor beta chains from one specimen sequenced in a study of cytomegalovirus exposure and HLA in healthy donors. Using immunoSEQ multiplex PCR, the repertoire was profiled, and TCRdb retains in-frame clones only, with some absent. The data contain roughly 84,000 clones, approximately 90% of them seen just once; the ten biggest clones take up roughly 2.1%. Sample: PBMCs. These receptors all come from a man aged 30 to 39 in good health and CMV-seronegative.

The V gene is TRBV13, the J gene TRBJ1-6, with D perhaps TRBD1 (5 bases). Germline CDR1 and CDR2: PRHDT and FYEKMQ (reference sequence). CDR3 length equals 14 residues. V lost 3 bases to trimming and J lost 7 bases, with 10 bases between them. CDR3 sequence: CASSFSRGNSPLHF. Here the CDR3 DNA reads TGTGCCAGCAGCTTTTCGCGGGGGAATTCACCCCTCCACTTT.

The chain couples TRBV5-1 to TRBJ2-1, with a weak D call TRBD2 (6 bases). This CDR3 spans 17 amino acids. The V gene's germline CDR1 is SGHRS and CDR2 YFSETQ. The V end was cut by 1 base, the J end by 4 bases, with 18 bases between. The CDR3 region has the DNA TGCGCCAGCAGCTTGCGAGATTGGGGAGGCCTGTACAATGAGCAGTTCTTC. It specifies CASSLRDWGGLYNEQFF.

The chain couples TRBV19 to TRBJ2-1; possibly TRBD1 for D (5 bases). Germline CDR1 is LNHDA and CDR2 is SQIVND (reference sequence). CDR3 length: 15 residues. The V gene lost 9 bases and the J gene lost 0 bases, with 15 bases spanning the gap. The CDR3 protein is CASRPTGSSYNEQFF. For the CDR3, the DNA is TGTGCCAGCAGACCCACAGGTAGCTCCTACAATGAGCAGTTCTTC.

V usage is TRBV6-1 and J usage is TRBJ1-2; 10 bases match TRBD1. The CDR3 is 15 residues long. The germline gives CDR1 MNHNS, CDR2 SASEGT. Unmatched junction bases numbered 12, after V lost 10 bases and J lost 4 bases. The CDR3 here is CATQPGTGAPYGYTF. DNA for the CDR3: TGTGCCACTCAGCCCGGGACAGGGGCCCCCTATGGCTACACCTTC.

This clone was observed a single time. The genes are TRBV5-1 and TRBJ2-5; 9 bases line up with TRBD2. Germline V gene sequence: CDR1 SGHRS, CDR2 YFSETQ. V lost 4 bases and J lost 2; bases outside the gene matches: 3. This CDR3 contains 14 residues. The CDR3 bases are TGCGCCAGCAGCATTAGCGGGGGACAAGAGACCCAGTACTTC. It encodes CASSISGGQETQYF.

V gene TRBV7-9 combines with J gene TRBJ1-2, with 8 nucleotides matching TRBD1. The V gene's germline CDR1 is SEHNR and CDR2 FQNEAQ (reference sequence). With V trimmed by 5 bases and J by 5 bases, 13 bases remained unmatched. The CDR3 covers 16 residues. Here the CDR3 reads CASSAKAGTGRYGYTF. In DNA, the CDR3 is TGTGCCAGCAGCGCTAAGGCCGGGACAGGCCGATATGGCTACACCTTC.